Listed here are 19 T cell receptor beta chains from one sample, sequenced in a study of CD8 T cells in Susac syndrome. RNA in amounts of about 0.5 to 1 ug was reverse transcribed with random hexamers. TCRdb used MiXCR to reprocess the immunoSEQ multiplex PCR reads, holding one entry per CDR3 protein. The sample lists tens of thousands of distinct CDR3 sequences, approximately 93% occurring once. The sample taken for sequencing was CD8+ T cells from PBMCs. The receptor set was obtained from a human donor with Susac syndrome.

The CDR3 protein is CASSGGGEGPYNEQFF. The CDR3 coding sequence is TGTGCCAGCAGTGGAGGGGGGGAAGGACCATACAATGAGCAGTTCTTC. The V gene is TRBV2, the J gene TRBJ2-1; a possible D gene is TRBD2 (7 bases). Germline V gene lookup returns CDR1 SNHLY and CDR2 FYNNEI. CDR3 length: 16 residues. Deletions cut 4 bases from V and 4 bases from J, with 17 bases between.

The chain combines TRBV29-1 with TRBJ2-6; D gene ambiguous. The CDR3 has 14 amino acids. Between the trimmed V and J ends, which lost 2 bases and 2 bases, there was a span of 7 bases. Germline CDR1 and CDR2: SQVTM and ANQGSEA. CDR3 residues: CSVEFPTGANVLTF. The CDR3 DNA sequence: TGCAGCGTTGAATTTCCTACTGGGGCCAACGTCCTGACTTTC.

The rearrangement uses TRBV6-5 and TRBJ2-3, with D perhaps TRBD1 or TRBD2 (5 bases each). CDR1 is MNHEY and CDR2 is SVGAGI in the germline V gene. This CDR3 comprises 14 residues. The V end lost 0 bases, the J end lost 4 bases, and 8 bases lay between the germline ends. The chain's CDR3 is CASSYSTAADTQYF. Here the CDR3 DNA reads TGTGCCAGCAGTTACTCGACAGCGGCAGATACGCAGTATTTT.

The V and J genes are TRBV27 and TRBJ1-1; TRBD1 is a possible D gene (5 bases). The V and J ends lost 4 bases and 3 bases respectively, with 12 bases between them. This CDR3 region has 14 residues. The germline gives CDR1 MNHEY, CDR2 SMNVEV (reference sequence). The CDR3 is CASSSGQSDTEAFF. The DNA of the CDR3 is TGTGCCAGCAGTTCAGGGCAGTCCGACACTGAAGCTTTCTTT.

This rearrangement joins TRBV7-9 to TRBJ2-7; possibly TRBD1 or TRBD2 for D (5 bases each). Germline V gene data show CDR1 as SEHNR and CDR2 as FQNEAQ (reference sequence). The CDR3 is made up of 16 amino acids. Trimming stripped 4 bases from V and 5 bases from J, with 21 bases between. The CDR3 spells CASSSIIGTDAHEQYF. The CDR3 nucleotides are TGTGCCAGCAGCTCAATTATTGGGACGGACGCCCACGAGCAGTACTTC. The variable domain in full, completed from reference TRBV7-9 and TRBJ2-7, reads DTGVSQNPRHKITKRGQNVTFRCDPISEHNRLYWYRQTLGQGPEFLTYFQNEAQLEKSRLLSDRFSAERPKGSFSTLEIQRTEQGDSAMYLCASSSIIGTDAHEQYFGPGTRLTVT.

The chain links TRBV25-1 to TRBJ2-1; D call uncertain. This CDR3 is 11 amino acids long. Trimming removed 8 bases from V and 6 bases from J, with 8 bases in between. CDR1 is MGHDK and CDR2 is SYGVNS in the germline V gene. The CDR3 DNA reads TGTGCCAGCGGAGACTTCAATGAGCAGTTCTTC. Its protein product is CASGDFNEQFF.

The V gene is TRBV29-1, the J gene TRBJ2-5, with D possibly being TRBD2 (5 bases). This CDR3 contains 15 residues. The V gene's germline CDR1 is SQVTM and CDR2 ANQGSEA. V shed 2 bases and J shed 0 bases, with 13 bases lying between them. CDR3 loop: CSVELLALDQETQYF. The CDR3 nucleotides read TGCAGCGTTGAACTCCTAGCTCTGGACCAAGAGACCCAGTACTTC.

CDR3: CSADRNNEQFF. The DNA for the CDR3 is TGCAGCGCGGACAGGAACAATGAGCAGTTCTTC. This chain joins TRBV29-1 and TRBJ2-1; 7 nucleotides align to TRBD1. The CDR3 consists of 11 residues. Per germline, CDR1 SQVTM and CDR2 ANQGSEA. V gave up 7 bases and J gave up 5 bases; unmatched junction bases: 2.

The chain has TRBV10-2 and TRBJ2-1; 11 positions agree with TRBD1. This CDR3 is 16 amino acids long. J gave up 4 bases and V 1 base, and 3 bases lay outside the gene matches. In germline, CDR1 is WSHSY, CDR2 SAAADI. The CDR3 protein is CASSEFRDRGYNEQFF. DNA for the CDR3: TGCGCCAGCAGTGAGTTCCGGGACAGGGGGTACAATGAGCAGTTCTTC.

A single count supports this clonotype. V usage is TRBV12-3 or TRBV12-4 and J usage is TRBJ1-6; the D is unclear. Trimming shortened V by 4 bases and J by 2 bases, and 6 bases separated the two germline ends. The CDR3 contains 14 residues. The CDR3 DNA reads TGTGCCAGCAGTTCGGAGGCCTATAATTCACCCCTCCACTTT. Translating it yields CASSSEAYNSPLHF.

The chain combines TRBV19 with TRBJ1-5; possible D gene TRBD1, 6 bases. From germline, CDR1 is LNHDA and CDR2 SQIVND (reference sequence). The V and J ends lost 4 bases and 1 base respectively, with 11 bases between them. This CDR3 is built from 15 residues. CDR3 DNA sequence: TGTGCCAGTAGTAGGACAGCAGGAAGCAATCAGCCCCAGCATTTT. The encoded protein is CASSRTAGSNQPQHF.

The chain has TRBV6-2 or TRBV6-3 and TRBJ2-2, with TRBD1 as a possible D gene (5 bases). Trimming took off 2 bases at V and 6 bases at J, with 10 bases between the two ends. CDR1 is MNHEY and CDR2 is SVGEGT in the germline V gene. The CDR3 consists of 14 residues. The CDR3 nucleotides are TGTGCCAGCAGTTACGCAGGGTTCTCCGGGGAGCTGTTTTTT. This encodes CASSYAGFSGELFF.

This chain joins TRBV7-2 and TRBJ1-1, with TRBD1 as a possible D gene (5 bases). This CDR3 is built from 14 residues. Trimming pared 5 bases from V and 1 base from J, leaving 11 bases between. Germline loops: CDR1 SGHTA, CDR2 FQGNSA. CDR3 region: CASSTLGGNTEAFF. CDR3 DNA sequence: TGTGCCAGCAGCACTCTTGGGGGGAACACTGAAGCTTTCTTT.

The chain joins TRBV7-9 to TRBJ1-3; D is undetermined. The CDR3 is made up of 15 amino acids. Per germline, CDR1 SEHNR and CDR2 FQNEAQ (reference sequence). The V and J ends lost 5 bases and 2 bases respectively, with 13 bases between them. The CDR3, as DNA: TGTGCCAGCAGCCCTCACCCGGCGGCTGGAAACACCATATATTTT. This codes for CASSPHPAAGNTIYF.

The chain has TRBV7-9 and TRBJ1-2, with D maybe TRBD1 (6 bases). The germline gives CDR1 SEHNR, CDR2 FQNEAQ (reference sequence). The CDR3 runs 14 residues. Trimming removed 5 bases at V and 0 bases at J, with 10 bases between. Here the CDR3 DNA reads TGTGCCAGCAGCACCACAGGGACTAACTATGGCTACACCTTC. Protein sequence: CASSTTGTNYGYTF.

V gene TRBV19 combines with J gene TRBJ1-2; the D gene is possibly TRBD1 (6 bases). CDR3 length: 16 amino acids. Germline V gene data show CDR1 as LNHDA and CDR2 as SQIVND (reference sequence). Trimming shortened V by 7 bases and J by 4 bases, and 22 bases separated the two germline ends. Written as DNA, the CDR3 is TGTGCCAGTACCCCGACAGGAAACTCGGCAGGCTATGGCTACACCTTC. Its translation is CASTPTGNSAGYGYTF.

This chain uses TRBV20-1 with TRBJ2-2; weak D call: TRBD1 (6 bases). Per the germline V gene, CDR1 is DFQATT and CDR2 is SNEGSKA (reference sequence). V dropped 3 bases and J dropped 6 bases, with 14 bases sitting between them. This CDR3 contains 14 residues. DNA for the CDR3: TGCAGTGCTAGGCGAACAGGGTCGGCCGGGGAGCTGTTTTTT. Residues: CSARRTGSAGELFF.

The gene calls are TRBV6-6 and TRBJ1-1; 8 nucleotides line up with TRBD1. This CDR3 contains 16 residues. CDR1 is MNHNY and CDR2 is SVGAGI in the germline V gene (reference sequence). The V segment lost 5 bases and the J segment 4 bases; nucleotides outside the gene matches: 12. CDR3: CASSRSTGAFGTEAFF. For the CDR3, the DNA is TGTGCCAGCAGTCGGTCGACAGGGGCTTTTGGCACTGAAGCTTTCTTT.

This clonotype was detected once. The V and J genes are TRBV5-4 and TRBJ2-5, with TRBD1 matching over 7 bases. The CDR3 spans 15 residues. Per the germline V gene, CDR1 is SGHNT and CDR2 is YYREEE (reference sequence). Trimming removed 1 base from V and 4 bases from J; junction bases left unmatched: 7. The CDR3, as DNA: TGTGCCAGCAGCTTGTTTACAGGGGTTAGAGAGACCCAGTACTTC. It codes for CASSLFTGVRETQYF.